This is a list of T cell receptor beta chains from one sample in a study of PD-1 blockade in classical Hodgkin lymphoma. The data were produced by immunoSEQ multiplex PCR, yet TCRdb's version contains in-frame clones alone and is incomplete. The sample shows 30,000 to 40,000 clones, 75% to 95% of them seen only once. The material was CD4+ T cells from blood, obtained at baseline. These receptors all stem from a human donor with classical Hodgkin lymphoma. The CDR3 runs from the conserved cysteine through the conserved F or W. The order of the fields is clone size, V gene, CDR3 protein. The size field is filled for only some rows; it gives once, few, many or a size class.

- TRBV5-1 CASSSSGRDGGFAKKLFF
- TRBV29-1 CSAIYRSRENTIYF
- TRBV6-5 CASSPGERAYGYTF
few TRBV19 CASNAQGYLYEQYF
- TRBV6-5 CASSYRGPNTGELFF
- TRBV6-5 CASSPRQGTRQPQHF
- TRBV5-4 CASSLGAGLTEAFF
few TRBV30 CAWNVGGTGVSAQPQHF
- TRBV10-3 CAIRQGTEAFF
- TRBV18 CASSEPRGLGNEQFF
few TRBV5-6 CASSLAAGAQKLFF
- TRBV5-3 CARSATEREDYNEQFF
- TRBV4-1 CASSQPTSGAGTGNTIYF
- TRBV29-1 CSVDVSGKGTQYF
once TRBV7-3 CASSLQRTSHYGYTF
- TRBV5-1 CASSPPGLTNEQFF
once TRBV5-5 CASSPGFEAYGYTF